This TCR beta chain was observed in a study of shared clonotypes between healthy human individuals. Concerning this clone itself: Its antigen is as yet unknown.

Study-level findings and limits: Naive CD4 clonotype sharing across a few donors was 4% to 5%. Though the depth was large, rarefaction showed that sorted-subset sequencing was incomplete.

Naive CD8 populations comprised CD45RO-negative cells positively selected for CCR7, excluding terminally differentiated effector memory CD45RA+ cells. This CDR3 comprises 12 residues. V lost 1 base, J lost 6 bases, and 0 bases stayed unmatched. Germline-derived CDR1 and CDR2 are SGHDT and YYEEEE. Data came from immunoSEQ multiplex PCR; TCRdb stores just in-frame clones and leaves some out. This table has approximately 2,200,000 clones, 85% to 95% appearing once. The receptor was derived from a man between 18 and 29 years old in good health. Some clones in this sample may be carry-over from other donors' samples. The specimen sequenced was naive CD8+ T cells from PBMCs. The chain couples TRBV5-6 to TRBJ2-7; 8 bases fit TRBD2. Here the CDR3 DNA reads TGTGCCAGCAGCTTGACTAGCGGCGAGCAGTACTTC. This sequence encodes CASSLTSGEQYF.